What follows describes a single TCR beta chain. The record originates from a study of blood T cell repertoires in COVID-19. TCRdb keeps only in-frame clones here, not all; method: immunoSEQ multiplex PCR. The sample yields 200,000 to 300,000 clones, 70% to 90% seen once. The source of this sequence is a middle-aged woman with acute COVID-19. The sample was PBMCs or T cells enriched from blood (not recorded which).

The CDR3, as DNA: TGTGCCAGCAGCTTGGCCCGGGACAACTCCTACGAGCAGTACTTC. Protein: CASSLARDNSYEQYF. The V and J genes are TRBV5-5 and TRBJ2-7, with D possibly matching TRBD1 (6 bases). The CDR3 runs to 15 residues. Trimming pared 0 bases from V and 0 bases from J, leaving 10 bases between. From germline, CDR1 is SGHKS and CDR2 YYEKEE (reference sequence).